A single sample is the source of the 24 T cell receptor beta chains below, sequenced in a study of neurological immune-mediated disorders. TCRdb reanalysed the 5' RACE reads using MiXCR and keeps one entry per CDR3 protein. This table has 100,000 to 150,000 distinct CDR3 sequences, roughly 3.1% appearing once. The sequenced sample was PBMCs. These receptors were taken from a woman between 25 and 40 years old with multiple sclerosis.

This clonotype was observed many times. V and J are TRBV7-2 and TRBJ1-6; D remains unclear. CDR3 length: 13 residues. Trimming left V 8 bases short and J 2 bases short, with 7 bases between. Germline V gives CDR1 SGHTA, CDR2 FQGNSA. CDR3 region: CASGGTYNSPLHF. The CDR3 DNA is TGTGCCAGCGGCGGTACCTATAATTCACCCCTCCACTTT.

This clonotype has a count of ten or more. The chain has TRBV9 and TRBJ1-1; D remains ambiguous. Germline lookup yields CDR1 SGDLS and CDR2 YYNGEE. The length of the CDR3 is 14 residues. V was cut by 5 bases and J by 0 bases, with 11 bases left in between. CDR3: CASSKDGMNTEAFF. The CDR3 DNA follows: TGTGCCAGCAGTAAAGACGGAATGAACACTGAAGCTTTCTTT.

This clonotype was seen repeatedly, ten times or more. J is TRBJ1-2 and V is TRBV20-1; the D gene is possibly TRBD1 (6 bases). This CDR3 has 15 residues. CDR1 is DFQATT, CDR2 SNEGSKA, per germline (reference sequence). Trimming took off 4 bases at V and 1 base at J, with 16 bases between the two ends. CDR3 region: CSATRGGAYNYGYTF. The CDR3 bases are TGCAGTGCTACCCGCGGGGGGGCCTATAACTATGGCTACACCTTC.

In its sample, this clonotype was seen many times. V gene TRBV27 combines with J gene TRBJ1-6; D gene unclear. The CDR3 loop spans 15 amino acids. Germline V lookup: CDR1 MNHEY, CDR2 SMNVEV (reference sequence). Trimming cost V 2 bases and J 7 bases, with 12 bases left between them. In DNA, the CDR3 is TGTGCCAGCAGTTTACAGCCGATAGCGAATTCACCCCTCCACTTT. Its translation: CASSLQPIANSPLHF.

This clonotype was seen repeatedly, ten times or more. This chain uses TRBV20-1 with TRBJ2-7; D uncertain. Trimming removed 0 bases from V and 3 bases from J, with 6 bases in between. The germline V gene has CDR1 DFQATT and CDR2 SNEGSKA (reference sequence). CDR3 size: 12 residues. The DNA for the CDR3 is TGCAGTGCTAGAGATCTGGGCTACGAGCAGTACTTC. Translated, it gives CSARDLGYEQYF.

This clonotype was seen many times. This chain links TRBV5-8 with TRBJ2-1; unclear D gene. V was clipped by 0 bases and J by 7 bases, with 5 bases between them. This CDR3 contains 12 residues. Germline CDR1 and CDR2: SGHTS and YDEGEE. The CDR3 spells CASSLVWNEQFF. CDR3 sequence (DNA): TGTGCCAGCAGCTTGGTATGGAATGAGCAGTTCTTC.

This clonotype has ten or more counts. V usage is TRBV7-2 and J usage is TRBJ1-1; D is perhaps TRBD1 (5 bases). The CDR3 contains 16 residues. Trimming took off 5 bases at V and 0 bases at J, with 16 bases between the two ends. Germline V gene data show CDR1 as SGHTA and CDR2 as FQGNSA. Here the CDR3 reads CASSPGGGRVNTEAFF. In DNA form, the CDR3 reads TGTGCCAGCAGCCCCGGGGGGGGAAGGGTGAACACTGAAGCTTTCTTT.

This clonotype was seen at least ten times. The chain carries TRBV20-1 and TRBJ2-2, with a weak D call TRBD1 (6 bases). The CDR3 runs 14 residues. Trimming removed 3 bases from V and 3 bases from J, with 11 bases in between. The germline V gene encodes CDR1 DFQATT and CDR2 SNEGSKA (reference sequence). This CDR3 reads CSASDRTHTGELFF. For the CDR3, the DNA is TGCAGTGCTAGCGACAGGACCCACACCGGGGAGCTGTTTTTT.

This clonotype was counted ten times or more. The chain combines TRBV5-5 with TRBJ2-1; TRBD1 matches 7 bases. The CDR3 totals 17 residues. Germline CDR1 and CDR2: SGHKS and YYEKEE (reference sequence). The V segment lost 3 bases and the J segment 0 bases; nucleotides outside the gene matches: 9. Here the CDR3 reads CASSSIYRGDSYNEQFF. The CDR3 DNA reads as TGTGCCAGCAGCTCTATTTACAGGGGCGACTCCTACAATGAGCAGTTCTTC.

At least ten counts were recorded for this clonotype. For the CDR3, the DNA is TGCAGTGCTCCCACTAGCGGGAGGGCCAGCTCCTACAATGAGCAGTTCTTC. Translating gives CSAPTSGRASSYNEQFF. The chain carries TRBV20-1 and TRBJ2-1, with 13 bases that match TRBD2. Trimming at V came to 5 bases and at J to 0 bases, leaving 7 bases not matched to a gene. Germline CDR1 is DFQATT and CDR2 is SNEGSKA (reference sequence). This CDR3 region has 17 residues.

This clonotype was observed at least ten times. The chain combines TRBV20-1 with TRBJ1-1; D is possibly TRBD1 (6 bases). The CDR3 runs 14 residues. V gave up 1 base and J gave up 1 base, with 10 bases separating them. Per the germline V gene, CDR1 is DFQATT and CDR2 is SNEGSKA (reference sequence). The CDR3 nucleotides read TGCAGTGCTAGAGCGGGGGCGGAGAACACTGAAGCTTTCTTT. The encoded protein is CSARAGAENTEAFF.

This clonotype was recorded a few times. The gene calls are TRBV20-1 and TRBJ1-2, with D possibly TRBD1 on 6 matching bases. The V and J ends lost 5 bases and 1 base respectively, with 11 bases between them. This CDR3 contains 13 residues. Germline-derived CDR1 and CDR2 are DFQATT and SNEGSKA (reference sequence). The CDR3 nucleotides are TGCAGTGCTGGGGGGGCCCTTAACTATGGCTACACCTTC. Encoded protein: CSAGGALNYGYTF.

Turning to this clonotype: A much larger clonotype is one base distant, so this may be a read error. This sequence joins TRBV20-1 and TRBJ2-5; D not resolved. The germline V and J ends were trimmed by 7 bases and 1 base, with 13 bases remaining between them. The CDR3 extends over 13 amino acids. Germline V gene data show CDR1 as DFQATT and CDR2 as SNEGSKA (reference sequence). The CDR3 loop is CSDRYAFQETQYF. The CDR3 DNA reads TGCAGTGATAGGTACGCCTTCCAAGAGACCCAGTACTTC.

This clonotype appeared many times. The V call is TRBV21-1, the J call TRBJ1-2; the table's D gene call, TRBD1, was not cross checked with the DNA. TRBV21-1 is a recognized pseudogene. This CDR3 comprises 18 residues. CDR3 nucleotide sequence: TGTGCCAGCAGCAAATGGACAGGGGCCAATCCCGATAACTATGGCTACACCTTC. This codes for CASSKWTGANPDNYGYTF.

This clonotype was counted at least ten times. The CDR3 sequence: CATSRDSTSGRAGEQFF. Here the CDR3 DNA reads TGTGCCACCAGCAGAGATTCGACTAGCGGGAGGGCTGGTGAGCAGTTCTTC. The chain is built from TRBV15 and TRBJ2-1; the match to TRBD2 covers 14 bases. Per the germline V gene, CDR1 is LNHNV and CDR2 is YYDKDF (reference sequence). CDR3 size: 17 residues. The J segment lost 9 bases and the V segment lost 0 bases, leaving 7 bases of the junction unmatched.

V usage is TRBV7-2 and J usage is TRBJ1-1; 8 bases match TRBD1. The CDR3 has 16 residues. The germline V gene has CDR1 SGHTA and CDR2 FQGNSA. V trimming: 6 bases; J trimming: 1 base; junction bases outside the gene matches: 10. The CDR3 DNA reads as TGTGCCAGCAGACCTACGAGGGGGACAGGGAACACTGAAGCTTTCTTT. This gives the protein CASRPTRGTGNTEAFF.

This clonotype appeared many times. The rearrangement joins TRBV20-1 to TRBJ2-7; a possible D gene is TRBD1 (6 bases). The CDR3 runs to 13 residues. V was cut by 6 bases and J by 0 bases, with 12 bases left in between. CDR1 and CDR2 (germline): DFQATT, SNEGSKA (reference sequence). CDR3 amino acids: CSATGPLSYEQYF. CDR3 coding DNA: TGCAGTGCCACAGGGCCCCTCTCCTACGAGCAGTACTTC.

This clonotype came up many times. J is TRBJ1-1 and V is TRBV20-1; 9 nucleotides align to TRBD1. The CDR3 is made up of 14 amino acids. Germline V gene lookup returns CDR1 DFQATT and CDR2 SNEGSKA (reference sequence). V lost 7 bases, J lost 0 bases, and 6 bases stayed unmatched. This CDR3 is CSVLDRGMNTEAFF. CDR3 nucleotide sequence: TGCAGTGTATTGGACAGGGGAATGAACACTGAAGCTTTCTTT.

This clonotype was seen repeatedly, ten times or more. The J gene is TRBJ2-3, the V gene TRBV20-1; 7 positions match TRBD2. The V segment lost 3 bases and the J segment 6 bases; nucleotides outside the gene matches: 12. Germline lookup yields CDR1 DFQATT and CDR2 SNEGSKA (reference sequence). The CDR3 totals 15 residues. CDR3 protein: CSASRASGAFDTQYF. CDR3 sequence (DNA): TGCAGTGCTAGTAGGGCTAGCGGAGCTTTTGATACGCAGTATTTT.

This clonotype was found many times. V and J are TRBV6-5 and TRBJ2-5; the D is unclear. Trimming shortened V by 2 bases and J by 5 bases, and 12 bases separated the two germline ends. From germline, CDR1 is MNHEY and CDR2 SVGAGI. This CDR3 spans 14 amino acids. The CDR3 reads CASSYEGSTETQYF. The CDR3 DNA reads TGTGCCAGCAGTTACGAAGGCTCGACGGAGACCCAGTACTTC.

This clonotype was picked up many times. For the CDR3, the DNA is TGTGCCACCAGCAGCCCGTACTCCTACGAGCAGTACTTC. This sequence encodes CATSSPYSYEQYF. The chain carries TRBV15 and TRBJ2-7, with D hard to call. The CDR3 is 13 amino acids. V gave up 3 bases and J gave up 0 bases, with 6 bases separating them. Germline V CDR1 and CDR2: LNHNV, YYDKDF (reference sequence).

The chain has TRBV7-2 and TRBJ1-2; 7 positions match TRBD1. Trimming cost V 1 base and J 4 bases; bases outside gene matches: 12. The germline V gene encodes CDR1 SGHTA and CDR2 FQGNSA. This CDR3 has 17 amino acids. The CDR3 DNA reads TGTGCCAGCAGCTTAGGGCAGGGGGGACGCGGAAGCTATGGCTACACCTTC. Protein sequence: CASSLGQGGRGSYGYTF.

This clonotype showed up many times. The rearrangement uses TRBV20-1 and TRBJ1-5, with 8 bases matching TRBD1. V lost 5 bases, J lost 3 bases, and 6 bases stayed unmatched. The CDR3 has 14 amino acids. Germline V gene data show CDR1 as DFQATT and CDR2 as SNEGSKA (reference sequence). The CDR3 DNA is TGCAGTGCTCCGGACAGGGCGCACAATCAGCCCCAGCATTTT. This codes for CSAPDRAHNQPQHF.

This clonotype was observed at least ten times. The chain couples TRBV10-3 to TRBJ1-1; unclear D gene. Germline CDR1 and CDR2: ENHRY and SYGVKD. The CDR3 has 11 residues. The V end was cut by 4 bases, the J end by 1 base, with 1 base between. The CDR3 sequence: CAISGNTEAFF. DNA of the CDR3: TGTGCCATCAGTGGGAACACTGAAGCTTTCTTT.